The sample holds many counts of the clone carrying this TCR beta chain. Unique molecular identifiers (one per individual cDNA molecule) were attached. MiXCR, run by TCRdb on the 5' RACE reads, gives a single entry per CDR3 protein. The sample holds about 98,000 distinct CDR3 sequences, about an eighth seen once. These data are taken from a study of early T cells in non-severe SARS-CoV-2 infection. The CDR3 loop spans 18 amino acids. V dropped 5 bases and J dropped 0 bases, with 22 bases sitting between them. The germline V gene encodes CDR1 KGHSH and CDR2 LQKENI. The material sequenced was whole blood. The receptor was derived from an adult who was a healthcare worker with PCR-confirmed SARS-CoV-2 infection or an uninfected control (not recorded which). The chain joins TRBV18 to TRBJ2-5; D not resolved. As DNA, the CDR3 is TGTGCCAGCTCATCGTCCCCCGGGTTCCGGACCTACCAAGAGACCCAGTACTTC. Amino acid sequence: CASSSSPGFRTYQETQYF.